This is a list of T cell receptor beta chains from one sample in a study of T cell changes during pregnancy in multiple sclerosis. Sequenced by immunoSEQ multiplex PCR; TCRdb stores in-frame clones only, minus some. The table lists about 57,000 clones, 91% of them singletons. The sample in question was peripheral blood, obtained after pregnancy. These receptors originate from a female donor in good health, enrolled as a control in a pregnancy study. The CDR3 runs from the conserved cysteine through the conserved F or W. The D gene is left open where the match is weak. Size tells how often a clone was seen (once, few, many) or the class of an expanded clone, and some rows leave it out.

CDR3aa: CASSIADRGSYNEQFF
CDR3nt: TGTGCCAGTAGTATAGCGGACAGGGGCTCCTACAATGAGCAGTTCTTC
j_gene: TRBJ2-1
v_gene: TRBV19
abundance: -
d_gene: TRBD1

CDR3aa: CASSFSGTSGNTGELFF
CDR3nt: TGTGCCAGCAGCTTCTCCGGGACTAGCGGGAACACCGGGGAGCTGTTTTTT
j_gene: TRBJ2-2
v_gene: TRBV5-5
abundance: -
d_gene: TRBD2

CDR3aa: CASSPEGAGNTEAFF
CDR3nt: TGTGCCAGCTCCCCGGAGGGGGCGGGGAACACTGAAGCTTTCTTT
j_gene: TRBJ1-1
v_gene: TRBV18
abundance: -
d_gene: TRBD1

CDR3aa: CASSPLTGPSNYGYTF
CDR3nt: TGTGCCAGCAGCCCCCTGACAGGTCCCTCTAACTATGGCTACACCTTC
j_gene: TRBJ1-2
v_gene: TRBV7-8
abundance: -
d_gene: -

CDR3aa: CASSGGGARYGYTF
CDR3nt: TGTGCCAGCTCCGGGGGTGGGGCCCGCTATGGCTACACCTTC
j_gene: TRBJ1-2
v_gene: TRBV5-6
abundance: once
d_gene: -

CDR3aa: CASSLGGLGIDTQYF
CDR3nt: TGTGCCAGCAGCTTGGGGGGACTAGGAATAGATACGCAGTATTTT
j_gene: TRBJ2-3
v_gene: TRBV5-6
abundance: once
d_gene: TRBD2

CDR3aa: CSGGPGTGYSEAFF
CDR3nt: TGCAGCGGGGGTCCCGGGACAGGGTACAGTGAAGCTTTCTTT
j_gene: TRBJ1-1
v_gene: TRBV29-1
abundance: -
d_gene: TRBD1

CDR3aa: CASSLVGSLHNEQFF
CDR3nt: TGTGCCAGCAGCTTAGTCGGGAGTCTCCACAATGAGCAGTTCTTC
j_gene: TRBJ2-1
v_gene: TRBV7-2
abundance: -
d_gene: -

CDR3aa: CASSPLGTGGVNEQYF
CDR3nt: TGTGCCAGCTCACCGCTTGGGACAGGGGGGGTCAACGAGCAGTACTTC
j_gene: TRBJ2-7
v_gene: TRBV18
abundance: -
d_gene: TRBD1

CDR3aa: CASTHQREADYNEQFF
CDR3nt: TGTGCCAGCACCCACCAACGGGAGGCGGACTACAATGAGCAGTTCTTC
j_gene: TRBJ2-1
v_gene: TRBV27
abundance: -
d_gene: TRBD2

CDR3aa: CASSHYGGGEAFF
CDR3nt: TGTGCCAGCAGCCACTATGGGGGGGGTGAAGCTTTCTTT
j_gene: TRBJ1-1
v_gene: TRBV5-5
abundance: -
d_gene: -

CDR3aa: CASSASREGGRVGYTF
CDR3nt: TGTGCCAGCAGTGCGAGTAGGGAAGGGGGCAGAGTGGGCTACACCTTC
j_gene: TRBJ1-2
v_gene: TRBV25-1
abundance: -
d_gene: TRBD1

CDR3aa: CASSLDSDSPYGYTF
CDR3nt: TGCGCCAGCAGTCTGGACAGCGACTCGCCCTATGGCTACACCTTC
j_gene: TRBJ1-2
v_gene: TRBV5-1
abundance: -
d_gene: -

CDR3aa: CASSEREGFSYEQYF
CDR3nt: TGTGCCAGCAGTGAGAGAGAGGGTTTCTCCTACGAGCAGTACTTC
j_gene: TRBJ2-7
v_gene: TRBV2
abundance: -
d_gene: -

CDR3aa: CASSLGQGPSETQYF
CDR3nt: TGCGCCAGCAGCCTCGGGCAGGGGCCCTCAGAGACCCAGTACTTC
j_gene: TRBJ2-5
v_gene: TRBV4-1
abundance: -
d_gene: -

CDR3aa: CASRVEVAEAFF
CDR3nt: TGTGCCAGCAGGGTGGAGGTCGCTGAAGCTTTCTTT
j_gene: TRBJ1-1
v_gene: TRBV2
abundance: once
d_gene: -

CDR3aa: CASSVRQGANYGYTF
CDR3nt: TGTGCCAGCAGTGTCCGACAGGGGGCAAACTATGGCTACACCTTC
j_gene: TRBJ1-2
v_gene: TRBV2
abundance: -
d_gene: TRBD1

CDR3aa: CASSWVGAHEQFF
CDR3nt: TGTGCCAGCAGCTGGGTGGGGGCGCATGAGCAGTTCTTC
j_gene: TRBJ2-1
v_gene: TRBV27
abundance: -
d_gene: -

CDR3aa: CASSFGLAYEQYF
CDR3nt: TGTGCCAGCAGCTTTGGACTAGCGTACGAGCAGTACTTC
j_gene: TRBJ2-7
v_gene: TRBV11-2
abundance: -
d_gene: TRBD2

CDR3aa: CASSPRTGAGNTIYF
CDR3nt: TGTGCCAGCAGCCCCCGGACAGGGGCTGGAAACACCATATATTTT
j_gene: TRBJ1-3
v_gene: TRBV9
abundance: once
d_gene: TRBD1

CDR3aa: CASSSRYGYTF
CDR3nt: TGTGCCAGCAGCTCCAGATATGGCTACACCTTC
j_gene: TRBJ1-2
v_gene: TRBV5-6
abundance: -
d_gene: -

CDR3aa: CASRAGDNQPQHF
CDR3nt: TGCGCCAGCAGAGCAGGGGACAATCAGCCCCAGCATTTT
j_gene: TRBJ1-5
v_gene: TRBV5-1
abundance: -
d_gene: -

CDR3aa: CASSGYQGAPTEAFF
CDR3nt: TGTGCCAGCAGCGGCTATCAGGGGGCTCCCACTGAAGCTTTCTTT
j_gene: TRBJ1-1
v_gene: TRBV5-4
abundance: -
d_gene: TRBD1

CDR3aa: CASSRGTGGGYEQYF
CDR3nt: TGCGCCAGCAGCCGAGGGACAGGGGGCGGCTACGAGCAGTACTTC
j_gene: TRBJ2-7
v_gene: TRBV4-3
abundance: -
d_gene: TRBD1

CDR3aa: CSVVLDRGITDTQYF
CDR3nt: TGCAGCGTTGTCCTGGACAGGGGAATCACAGATACGCAGTATTTT
j_gene: TRBJ2-3
v_gene: TRBV29-1
abundance: -
d_gene: TRBD1

CDR3aa: CASSLNPRDNSPLHF
CDR3nt: TGTGCCAGCTCACTCAACCCCAGGGATAATTCACCCCTCCACTTT
j_gene: TRBJ1-6
v_gene: TRBV18
abundance: -
d_gene: -

CDR3aa: CASSLKGRLGEAFF
CDR3nt: TGTGCCAGCAGCTTAAAGGGGCGCCTTGGTGAAGCTTTCTTT
j_gene: TRBJ1-1
v_gene: TRBV7-9
abundance: once
d_gene: -

CDR3aa: CASSYDSPSNSNQPQHF
CDR3nt: TGCGCCAGCAGTTATGACAGCCCCTCTAATAGCAATCAGCCCCAGCATTTT
j_gene: TRBJ1-5
v_gene: TRBV5-1
abundance: few
d_gene: -

CDR3aa: CASSSPGTSASYEQYF
CDR3nt: TGTGCCAGTAGTAGTCCCGGGACTAGCGCCTCCTACGAGCAGTACTTC
j_gene: TRBJ2-7
v_gene: TRBV19
abundance: -
d_gene: TRBD2

CDR3aa: CASSSSGRLSSFGTDTQYF
CDR3nt: TGTGCCAGCAGCTCCAGCGGGAGGTTAAGTTCATTCGGCACAGATACGCAGTATTTT
j_gene: TRBJ2-3
v_gene: TRBV5-4
abundance: once
d_gene: TRBD2

CDR3aa: CASSTGTGSEGYTF
CDR3nt: TGTGCCAGCAGCACCGGGACAGGGTCGGAGGGCTACACCTTC
j_gene: TRBJ1-2
v_gene: TRBV5-4
abundance: -
d_gene: TRBD1

CDR3aa: CASSLLSANTGELFF
CDR3nt: TGTGCCAGCAGTTTATTATCAGCGAACACCGGGGAGCTGTTTTTT
j_gene: TRBJ2-2
v_gene: TRBV28
abundance: -
d_gene: -

CDR3aa: CASSLSWASNEKLFF
CDR3nt: TGTGCCAGCAGTTTAAGCTGGGCTTCTAATGAAAAACTGTTTTTT
j_gene: TRBJ1-4
v_gene: TRBV6-5
abundance: -
d_gene: -

CDR3aa: CASSLGTGWNEQFF
CDR3nt: TGTGCCAGTAGTCTTGGGACAGGTTGGAATGAGCAGTTCTTC
j_gene: TRBJ2-1
v_gene: TRBV19
abundance: once
d_gene: TRBD1

CDR3aa: CASIMDGRTKYNEQFF
CDR3nt: TGTGCCAGCATCATGGACGGGAGGACCAAATACAATGAGCAGTTCTTC
j_gene: TRBJ2-1
v_gene: TRBV7-9
abundance: -
d_gene: TRBD2

CDR3aa: CASSQLTGDYGYTF
CDR3nt: TGCGCCAGCAGCCAACTGACAGGGGACTATGGCTACACCTTC
j_gene: TRBJ1-2
v_gene: TRBV4-3
abundance: -
d_gene: TRBD1

CDR3aa: CASRGPQGAFEKLFF
CDR3nt: TGTGCCAGCAGGGGGCCACAGGGGGCGTTTGAAAAACTGTTTTTT
j_gene: TRBJ1-4
v_gene: TRBV6-1
abundance: -
d_gene: TRBD1

CDR3aa: CASSSGTSGPMDTQYF
CDR3nt: TGTGCCAGCAGTTCCGGGACTAGCGGCCCCATGGATACGCAGTATTTT
j_gene: TRBJ2-3
v_gene: TRBV9
abundance: -
d_gene: TRBD2

CDR3aa: CASSQAIAGDYEQFF
CDR3nt: TGCGCCAGCAGCCAAGCGATAGCGGGAGACTATGAGCAGTTCTTC
j_gene: TRBJ2-1
v_gene: TRBV4-3
abundance: -
d_gene: TRBD2

CDR3aa: CASSLIQGARGEQYF
CDR3nt: TGCGCCAGCAGCTTAATACAGGGGGCGCGGGGCGAGCAGTACTTC
j_gene: TRBJ2-7
v_gene: TRBV5-1
abundance: -
d_gene: TRBD1

CDR3aa: CASSPTSSTDTQYF
CDR3nt: TGTGCCAGCAGCCCCACCAGTAGCACAGATACGCAGTATTTT
j_gene: TRBJ2-3
v_gene: TRBV11-3
abundance: -
d_gene: -

CDR3aa: CASTAGPYEQYF
CDR3nt: TGTGCCAGCACGGCAGGGCCCTACGAGCAGTACTTC
j_gene: TRBJ2-7
v_gene: TRBV25-1
abundance: once
d_gene: -

CDR3aa: CASSPLGARDNEKLFF
CDR3nt: TGTGCCAGCAGCCCACTGGGGGCGCGTGATAATGAAAAACTGTTTTTT
j_gene: TRBJ1-4
v_gene: TRBV7-9
abundance: few
d_gene: -

CDR3aa: CASSPIITGEGGRNEQFF
CDR3nt: TGTGCCAGCAGTCCAATCATCACAGGGGAAGGGGGAAGGAATGAGCAGTTCTTC
j_gene: TRBJ2-1
v_gene: TRBV28
abundance: -
d_gene: TRBD1

CDR3aa: CASSQGQGEGYGYTF
CDR3nt: TGTGCCAGCTCACAAGGACAGGGAGAAGGCTATGGCTACACCTTC
j_gene: TRBJ1-2
v_gene: TRBV18
abundance: -
d_gene: TRBD1

CDR3aa: CASSLSLGNMNTEAFF
CDR3nt: TGCGCCAGCAGCTTGTCCTTGGGCAATATGAACACTGAAGCTTTCTTT
j_gene: TRBJ1-1
v_gene: TRBV5-1
abundance: -
d_gene: -

CDR3aa: CASSGPFNYGYTF
CDR3nt: TGTGCCAGCAGTGGTCCGTTTAACTATGGCTACACCTTC
j_gene: TRBJ1-2
v_gene: TRBV25-1
abundance: -
d_gene: -